The clone carrying this T cell receptor beta chain showed up just a few times. Sequencing was performed with immunoSEQ multiplex PCR; in TCRdb, only in-frame clones are kept and a portion is missing. The data show 410,000 or so clones, around 92% seen once. Trimming left V 4 bases short and J 4 bases short, with 14 bases between. Germline V lookup: CDR1 MGHRA, CDR2 YSYEKL. This CDR3 is built from 15 residues. Treatment indicated: roughly 19 received Ad26.COV2.S at low or high dose, single or two shots; several received placebo; per-sample allocation not given. Sampling occurred on day 63 after the first vaccine or placebo injection. The entry originates in a study of Ad26.COV2.S vaccination and SARS-CoV-2 variants.

Sequenced here: peripheral blood, sampled in a trial of Ad26.COV2.S vaccine versus placebo. The sequence came from a person between 18 and 60 years old who received the Ad26.COV2.S COVID-19 vaccine or a placebo. This chain links TRBV4-1 with TRBJ1-5, with D tentatively TRBD1 (6 bases). In DNA form, the CDR3 reads TGCGCCAGCAGCCCCGGAGCACAGGGTAATCAGCCCCAGCATTTT. It encodes CASSPGAQGNQPQHF.